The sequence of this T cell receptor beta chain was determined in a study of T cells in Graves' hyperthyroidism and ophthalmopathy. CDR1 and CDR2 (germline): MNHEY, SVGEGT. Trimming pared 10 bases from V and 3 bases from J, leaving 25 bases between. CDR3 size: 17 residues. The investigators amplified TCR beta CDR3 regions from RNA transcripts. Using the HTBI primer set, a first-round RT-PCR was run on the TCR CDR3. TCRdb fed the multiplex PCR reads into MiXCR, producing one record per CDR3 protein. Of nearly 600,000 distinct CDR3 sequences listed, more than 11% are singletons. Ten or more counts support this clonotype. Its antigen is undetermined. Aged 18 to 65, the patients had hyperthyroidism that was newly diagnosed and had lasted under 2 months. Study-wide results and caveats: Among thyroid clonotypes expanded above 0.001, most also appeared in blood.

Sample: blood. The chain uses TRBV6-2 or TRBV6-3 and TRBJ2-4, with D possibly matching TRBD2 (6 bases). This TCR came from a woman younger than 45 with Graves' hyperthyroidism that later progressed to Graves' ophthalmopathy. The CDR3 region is CATTPDYIPRGKNIQYF. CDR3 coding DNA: TGTGCCACCACGCCGGACTATATACCAAGGGGCAAAAACATTCAGTACTTC.